What follows are 32 T cell receptor beta chains derived from one specimen sequenced in a study of blood T cell repertoires in COVID-19. Profiled with immunoSEQ multiplex PCR; TCRdb holds only in-frame clones, not every one. This sample has around 200,000 clones, with about 87% found just once. Material for sequencing was PBMCs or T cells enriched from blood (not recorded which). The receptors were sampled from a man between 18 and 29 years old with acute COVID-19.

The CDR3 DNA reads as TGTGCCAGCAGCTATGACAGCTACAATGAGCAGTTCTTC. Its protein product is CASSYDSYNEQFF. This sequence joins TRBV9 and TRBJ2-1, with D maybe TRBD1 (5 bases). With 4 bases removed from V and 3 bases from J, the gap between germline ends came to 8 bases. The CDR3 runs to 13 residues. The germline V gene has CDR1 SGDLS and CDR2 YYNGEE.

The chain combines TRBV6-2 or TRBV6-3 with TRBJ1-1; D unresolved. Per germline, CDR1 MNHEY and CDR2 SVGEGT. CDR3 length: 18 amino acids. The V and J ends lost 0 bases and 1 base respectively, with 18 bases between them. In nucleotides, the CDR3 is TGTGCCAGCAGTTACTCGATTCAGGCACCTCACCGGAACACTGAAGCTTTCTTT. It codes for CASSYSIQAPHRNTEAFF.

The genes are TRBV7-2 and TRBJ1-6; unclear D gene. Germline V gives CDR1 SGHTA, CDR2 FQGNSA. The V and J ends lost 5 bases and 10 bases respectively, with 15 bases between them. This CDR3 is 14 amino acids long. This CDR3 reads CASSQLHLESPLHF. CDR3 coding DNA: TGTGCCAGCAGCCAACTCCACTTGGAGTCACCCCTCCACTTT.

About this clone: Its ends do not fully match the called genes, so a read error is possible. The chain has TRBV12-3 or TRBV12-4 and TRBJ1-3, with 9 nucleotides matching TRBD1. This CDR3 spans 10 amino acids. The CDR3, as DNA: TGTGCCAGCAGTCTCCGGGACAGGGCCTTT. Translated: CASSLRDRAF.

V and J are TRBV28 and TRBJ2-1, with 14 bases that match TRBD2. From germline, CDR1 is MDHEN and CDR2 SYDVKM. The CDR3 length is 14 residues. The junction had 1 base not matched to a gene; V was cut back by 5 bases and J by 7 bases. CDR3 sequence (DNA): TGTGCCAGCAGTCGACTAGCGGGAGGGAATGAGCAGTTCTTC. Translation: CASSRLAGGNEQFF. Drawing the rest from reference TRBV28 and TRBJ2-1, the complete variable domain is DVKVTQSSRYLVKRTGEKVFLECVQDMDHENMFWYRQDPGLGLRLIYFSYDVKMKEKGDIPEGYSVSREKKERFSLILESASTNQTSMYLCASSRLAGGNEQFFGPGTRLTVL.

The chain carries TRBV11-2 and TRBJ1-1; D is ambiguous. The CDR3 loop spans 14 amino acids. Germline values: CDR1 SGHAT, CDR2 FQNNGV. With 1 base removed from V and 0 bases from J, the gap between germline ends came to 6 bases. CDR3 sequence (DNA): TGTGCCAGCAGCTTAGCGATAGTGAACACTGAAGCTTTCTTT. Translating it yields CASSLAIVNTEAFF.

The rearrangement uses TRBV2 and TRBJ1-5; 7 bases fit TRBD1. This CDR3 region has 15 residues. In germline, CDR1 is SNHLY, CDR2 FYNNEI. Trimming removed 6 bases from V and 5 bases from J; junction bases left unmatched: 10. CDR3 protein: CASRQGLPGDQPQHF. The CDR3 DNA reads as TGTGCCAGCAGACAGGGGCTACCGGGGGATCAGCCCCAGCATTTT. The variable domain in full, with the rest retrieved from reference TRBV2 and TRBJ1-5, is EPEVTQTPSHQVTQMGQEVILRCVPISNHLYFYWYRQILGQKVEFLVSFYNNEISEKSEIFDDQFSVERPDGSNFTLKIRSTKLEDSAMYFCASRQGLPGDQPQHFGDGTRLSIL.

The V gene is TRBV29-1, the J gene TRBJ1-4; 7 bases agree with TRBD1. After removal of 6 bases from V and 6 bases from J, the junction contained 7 bases not matched to a gene. Germline values: CDR1 SQVTM, CDR2 ANQGSEA. This CDR3 contains 13 residues. CDR3 residues: CSVPDREDEKLFF. Written as DNA, the CDR3 is TGCAGCGTCCCCGACAGGGAGGATGAAAAACTGTTTTTT.

The chain recombines TRBV7-2 with TRBJ1-2; D perhaps matches TRBD1 (6 bases). Germline V lookup: CDR1 SGHTA, CDR2 FQGNSA. Trimming shortened V by 1 base and J by 6 bases, and 6 bases separated the two germline ends. The CDR3 consists of 12 residues. CDR3 DNA: TGTGCCAGCAGCTTAGAGGGGGATGGCTACACCTTC. Its translation: CASSLEGDGYTF.

The table lists this clone with a count of one. This chain connects TRBV23-1 to TRBJ2-3, with TRBD1 as a possible D gene (6 bases). TRBV23-1 is filed as an ORF, its function uncertain. The CDR3 covers 15 residues. Trimming stripped 6 bases from V and 0 bases from J, with 13 bases between. CDR3 in amino acids: CASSPVTGSTDTQYF. CDR3 sequence (DNA): TGCGCCAGCAGCCCGGTGACAGGAAGCACAGATACGCAGTATTTT.

This clone appeared once. This sequence joins TRBV5-1 and TRBJ2-7; no clear D gene. The CDR3 length is 12 residues. Trimming removed 4 bases at V and 3 bases at J, with 8 bases between. Germline CDR1 SGHRS, CDR2 YFSETQ. The DNA of the CDR3 is TGCGCCAGCAGCCTAGACGGCTACGAGCAGTACTTC. This encodes CASSLDGYEQYF.

The chain carries TRBV11-2 and TRBJ2-7; 15 bases align to TRBD2. This CDR3 is 17 amino acids long. Germline V gene sequence: CDR1 SGHAT, CDR2 FQNNGV. After removal of 0 bases from V and 2 bases from J, the junction contained 2 bases not matched to a gene. This chain's CDR3 is CASSLEGLAGGTYEQYF. For the CDR3, the DNA is TGTGCCAGCAGCTTAGAAGGACTAGCGGGAGGGACCTACGAGCAGTACTTC.

The J gene is TRBJ1-2, the V gene TRBV25-1, with D possibly TRBD1 on 6 matching bases. Germline CDR1 reads MGHDK; CDR2 reads SYGVNS. CDR3 size: 11 residues. Trimming took 6 bases from V and 8 from J, leaving 10 bases between them. The CDR3 DNA reads as TGTGCCAGCAGACTAGGGGGAGGCTACACCTTC. Protein sequence: CASRLGGGYTF.

This chain uses TRBV2 with TRBJ1-5; weak D call: TRBD1 (6 bases). Germline V gene sequence: CDR1 SNHLY, CDR2 FYNNEI. V shed 3 bases and J shed 2 bases, with 8 bases lying between them. The length of the CDR3 is 14 residues. CDR3 residues: CASSEDSGNQPQHF. In DNA, the CDR3 is TGTGCCAGCAGTGAGGACAGCGGCAATCAGCCCCAGCATTTT.

The chain links TRBV9 to TRBJ1-4; TRBD1 matches at 8 bases. Germline CDR1 and CDR2: SGDLS and YYNGEE. V dropped 0 bases and J dropped 4; count of bases not matched to a gene: 5. The CDR3 spans 16 residues. CDR3 bases: TGTGCCAGCAGCGTAGGGGCAGGGGGCCGTAATGAAAAACTGTTTTTT. Amino acid sequence: CASSVGAGGRNEKLFF.

The chain recombines TRBV6-5 with TRBJ1-1; tentative D call: TRBD1 (5 bases). This CDR3 is 15 amino acids long. Germline values: CDR1 MNHEY, CDR2 SVGAGI. With 2 bases removed from V and 1 base from J, the gap between germline ends came to 11 bases. The CDR3: CASSYVWGGNTEAFF. The CDR3 bases are TGTGCCAGCAGTTACGTATGGGGCGGGAACACTGAAGCTTTCTTT.

V is TRBV24-1 and J is TRBJ1-5; TRBD1 might be the D (5 bases). The V gene lost 2 bases and the J gene lost 0 bases, with 10 bases spanning the gap. CDR3 size: 16 residues. Germline values: CDR1 KGHDR, CDR2 SFDVKD. This CDR3 reads CATSDSQGNSNQPQHF. The CDR3, as DNA: TGTGCCACCAGTGATTCCCAGGGAAATAGCAATCAGCCCCAGCATTTT.

CDR3 sequence: CASSFTGTGGEQYF. For the CDR3, the DNA is TGTGCCAGCAGTTTCACCGGGACAGGGGGCGAACAGTACTTC. The V gene is TRBV27, the J gene TRBJ2-7; 12 bases are a match to TRBD1. CDR1 is MNHEY, CDR2 SMNVEV, per germline (reference sequence). The CDR3 contains 14 residues. Trimming cost V 3 bases and J 10 bases; bases outside gene matches: 7.

In its sample, this clone was seen a few times. The gene calls are TRBV7-3 and TRBJ1-1, with D uncertain. Trimming removed 4 bases from V and 4 bases from J, with 7 bases in between. CDR3 length: 12 residues. Germline CDR1 SGHTA, CDR2 FQGTGA. CDR3 nucleotide sequence: TGTGCCAGCAGCTCGCCAGGCACTGAAGCTTTCTTT. Amino acid sequence: CASSSPGTEAFF.

The chain uses TRBV27 and TRBJ2-5; perhaps TRBD1 as D (5 bases). V lost 2 bases to trimming and J lost 0 bases, with 10 bases between them. This CDR3 is built from 15 residues. Germline CDR1 MNHEY, CDR2 SMNVEV (reference sequence). The CDR3 DNA sequence: TGTGCCAGCAGTTTAGGGGCAGCCTACCAAGAGACCCAGTACTTC. This translates into CASSLGAAYQETQYF.

The chain carries TRBV9 and TRBJ1-1; no clear D gene. Looked up from germline, CDR1 is SGDLS and CDR2 is YYNGEE. CDR3 length: 13 amino acids. V was cut by 0 bases and J by 3 bases, with 6 bases left in between. The DNA of the CDR3 is TGTGCCAGCAGCGTAGATGAGGACACTGAAGCTTTCTTT. Translated: CASSVDEDTEAFF.

The CDR3 region has the DNA TGTGCCAGTAGCAACAGGGGTACCGGGGAGCTGTTTTTT. Translating gives CASSNRGTGELFF. V usage is TRBV19 and J usage is TRBJ2-2; 7 bases agree with TRBD1. Unmatched junction bases numbered 3, after V lost 6 bases and J lost 5 bases. CDR1 is LNHDA, CDR2 SQIVND, per germline (reference sequence). The CDR3 runs 13 residues.

The V call is TRBV19, the J call TRBJ1-1, with D possibly being TRBD1 (5 bases). The CDR3 length is 17 residues. CDR1 LNHDA and CDR2 SQIVND come from the germline V gene (reference sequence). The V and J ends lost 5 bases and 5 bases respectively, with 24 bases between them. The CDR3 is CASSPPPSGLWGTEAFF. Written as DNA, the CDR3 is TGTGCCAGTAGTCCCCCTCCCTCGGGACTGTGGGGGACTGAAGCTTTCTTT.

J is TRBJ2-3 and V is TRBV27; no reliable D call. This CDR3 spans 12 amino acids. CDR1 and CDR2 (germline): MNHEY, SMNVEV (reference sequence). Trimming removed 4 bases from V and 7 bases from J, with 9 bases in between. CDR3 DNA: TGTGCCAGCAGTTCCCTAGAGAATACGCAGTATTTT. Translation: CASSSLENTQYF.

V usage is TRBV4-1 and J usage is TRBJ2-7; TRBD1 aligns across 8 bases. From germline, CDR1 is MGHRA and CDR2 YSYEKL. Trimming cost V 4 bases and J 3 bases; bases outside gene matches: 5. This CDR3 is built from 14 residues. CDR3: CASSLRGQGYEQYF. CDR3 nucleotide sequence: TGCGCCAGCAGCCTTCGTGGACAGGGCTACGAGCAGTACTTC.

The table lists this clone with a few counts. The chain couples TRBV5-5 to TRBJ2-1, with D perhaps TRBD1 (6 bases). The CDR3 sequence is 13 residues long. V was pared by 3 bases and J by 4 bases, with 8 bases between. Germline CDR1 and CDR2: SGHKS and YYEKEE (reference sequence). The CDR3 loop reads CASSSDSYNEQFF. The DNA of the CDR3 is TGTGCCAGCAGCTCGGACAGTTACAATGAGCAGTTCTTC.

This clone has a handful of counts. The J gene is TRBJ2-1, the V gene TRBV5-1; 9 bases are shared with TRBD2. V dropped 0 bases and J dropped 4; count of bases not matched to a gene: 2. This CDR3 comprises 15 residues. CDR1 is SGHRS, CDR2 YFSETQ, per germline. The chain's CDR3 is CASSLGSGSYNEQFF. The CDR3 DNA follows: TGCGCCAGCAGCTTGGGTAGCGGGAGTTACAATGAGCAGTTCTTC. Full variable domain (rest looked up from reference TRBV5-1 and TRBJ2-1): KAGVTQTPRYLIKTRGQQVTLSCSPISGHRSVSWYQQTPGQGLQFLFEYFSETQRNKGNFPGRFSGRQFSNSRSEMNVSTLELGDSALYLCASSLGSGSYNEQFFGPGTRLTVL.

CDR3: CASSRPGAASTDTQYF. CDR3 DNA: TGTGCCAGCAGCCGCCCTGGGGCAGCCAGCACAGATACGCAGTATTTT. The chain joins TRBV3-1 (or the pseudogene TRBV3-2) to TRBJ2-3; D might be TRBD1 (5 bases). The V end was cut by 4 bases, the J end by 0 bases, with 14 bases between. The CDR3 has 16 amino acids. Per the germline V gene, CDR1 is LGHDT and CDR2 is YNNKEL (reference sequence).

The table lists this clone with a count of one. The genes are TRBV6-9 and TRBJ2-2; 11 nucleotides match TRBD1. Unmatched junction bases numbered 12, after V lost 5 bases and J lost 1 base. CDR1 is MNHGY, CDR2 SVAAGI, per germline. This CDR3 is built from 19 residues. The CDR3 DNA sequence: TGTGCCAGCAGTGAGGGGGACAGGGGGAAAATGGAGAACACCGGGGAGCTGTTTTTT. This translates into CASSEGDRGKMENTGELFF.

This sequence joins TRBV7-2 and TRBJ1-2; 7 nucleotides align to TRBD1. The CDR3 loop spans 14 amino acids. Germline V gene lookup returns CDR1 SGHTA and CDR2 FQGNSA. J was trimmed by 6 bases and V by 5 bases; bases with no gene match: 9. CDR3 loop: CASSTGLTGDGYTF. CDR3 nucleotides: TGTGCCAGCAGCACAGGACTTACAGGGGATGGCTACACCTTC.

This clone was detected only a few times. The rearrangement links TRBV7-9 to TRBJ1-5, with D tentatively TRBD1 (6 bases). The germline V gene encodes CDR1 SEHNR and CDR2 FQNEAQ (reference sequence). V was clipped by 0 bases and J by 2 bases, with 11 bases between them. This CDR3 has 16 amino acids. The CDR3 here is CASSLATGTGNQPQHF. The CDR3 DNA reads as TGTGCCAGCAGCTTAGCTACAGGGACGGGCAATCAGCCCCAGCATTTT.

This clone was recorded once. The chain couples TRBV7-2 to TRBJ2-1; TRBD1 matches 8 bases. The V gene's germline CDR1 is SGHTA and CDR2 FQGNSA. This CDR3 has 16 amino acids. Losses at the gene ends were 5 bases for V and 4 bases for J; bases not matched to a gene: 10. The CDR3 is CASSLSAGGAYNEQFF. CDR3 nucleotide sequence: TGTGCCAGCAGCCTTTCTGCAGGGGGCGCTTACAATGAGCAGTTCTTC.